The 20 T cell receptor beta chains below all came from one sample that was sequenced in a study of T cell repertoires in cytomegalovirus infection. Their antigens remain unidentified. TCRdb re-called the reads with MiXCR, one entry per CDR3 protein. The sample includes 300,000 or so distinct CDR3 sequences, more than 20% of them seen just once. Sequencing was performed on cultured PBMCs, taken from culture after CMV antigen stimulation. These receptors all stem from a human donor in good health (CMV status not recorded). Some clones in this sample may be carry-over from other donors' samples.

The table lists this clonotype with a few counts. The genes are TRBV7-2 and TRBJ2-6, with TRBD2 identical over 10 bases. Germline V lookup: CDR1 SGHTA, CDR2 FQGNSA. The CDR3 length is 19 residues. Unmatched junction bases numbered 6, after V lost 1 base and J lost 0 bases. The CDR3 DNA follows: TGTGCCAGCAGCTTAGAACGAGGACTAGCGGCCTCTGGGGCCAACGTCCTGACTTTC. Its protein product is CASSLERGLAASGANVLTF.

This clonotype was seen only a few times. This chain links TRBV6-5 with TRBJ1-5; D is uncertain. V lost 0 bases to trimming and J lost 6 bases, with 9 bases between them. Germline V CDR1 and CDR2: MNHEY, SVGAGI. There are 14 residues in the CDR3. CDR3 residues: CASSYSTLGQPQHF. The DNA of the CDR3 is TGTGCCAGCAGTTACTCGACCCTGGGTCAGCCCCAGCATTTT.

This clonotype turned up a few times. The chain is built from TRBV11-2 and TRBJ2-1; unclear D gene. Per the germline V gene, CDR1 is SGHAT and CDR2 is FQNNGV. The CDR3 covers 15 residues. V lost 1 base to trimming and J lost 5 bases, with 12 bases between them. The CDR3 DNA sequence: TGTGCCAGCAGCTTAGGAGATCGGAGACACAATGAGCAGTTCTTC. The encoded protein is CASSLGDRRHNEQFF.

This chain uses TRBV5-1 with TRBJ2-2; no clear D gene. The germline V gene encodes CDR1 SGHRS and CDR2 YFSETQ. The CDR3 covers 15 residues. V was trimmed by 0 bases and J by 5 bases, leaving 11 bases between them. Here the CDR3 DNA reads TGCGCCAGCAGCTTGGATGGCCAGGAGACCGGGGAGCTGTTTTTT. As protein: CASSLDGQETGELFF. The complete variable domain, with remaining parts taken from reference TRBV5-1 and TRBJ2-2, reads KAGVTQTPRYLIKTRGQQVTLSCSPISGHRSVSWYQQTPGQGLQFLFEYFSETQRNKGNFPGRFSGRQFSNSRSEMNVSTLELGDSALYLCASSLDGQETGELFFGEGSRLTVL.

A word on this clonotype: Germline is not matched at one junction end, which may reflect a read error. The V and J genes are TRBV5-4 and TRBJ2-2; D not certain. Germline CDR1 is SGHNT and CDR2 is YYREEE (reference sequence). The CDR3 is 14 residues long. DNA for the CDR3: TGTGCCAGCAGGGGCCGGGCCAGCACCAGGGAGCTGTTTTTT. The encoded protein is CASRGRASTRELFF.

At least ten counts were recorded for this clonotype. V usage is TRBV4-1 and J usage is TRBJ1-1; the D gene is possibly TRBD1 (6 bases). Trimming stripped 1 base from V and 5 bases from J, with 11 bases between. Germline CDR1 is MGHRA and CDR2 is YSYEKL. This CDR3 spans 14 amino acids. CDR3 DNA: TGCGCCAGCAGCCAAGTAGAAGGGGGGACTGAAGCTTTCTTT. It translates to CASSQVEGGTEAFF.

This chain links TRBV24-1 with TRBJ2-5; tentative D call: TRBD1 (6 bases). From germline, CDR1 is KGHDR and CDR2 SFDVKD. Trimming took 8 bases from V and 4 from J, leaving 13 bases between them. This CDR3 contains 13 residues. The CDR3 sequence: CATTPGVGETQYF. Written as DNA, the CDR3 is TGTGCCACCACCCCAGGGGTAGGAGAGACCCAGTACTTC.

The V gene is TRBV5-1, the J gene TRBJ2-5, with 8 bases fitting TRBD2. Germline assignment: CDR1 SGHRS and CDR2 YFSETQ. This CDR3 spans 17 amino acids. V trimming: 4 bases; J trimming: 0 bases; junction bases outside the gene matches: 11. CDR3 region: CASSLAGGPAYQETQYF. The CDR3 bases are TGCGCCAGCAGCCTGGCGGGAGGCCCAGCGTACCAAGAGACCCAGTACTTC.

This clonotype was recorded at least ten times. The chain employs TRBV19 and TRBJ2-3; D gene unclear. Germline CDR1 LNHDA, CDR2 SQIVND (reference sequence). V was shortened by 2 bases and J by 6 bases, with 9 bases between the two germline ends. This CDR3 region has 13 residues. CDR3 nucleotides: TGTGCCAGTAGTATACCAATGGGGGATACGCAGTATTTT. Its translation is CASSIPMGDTQYF. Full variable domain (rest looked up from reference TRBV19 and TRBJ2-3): DGGITQSPKYLFRKEGQNVTLSCEQNLNHDAMYWYRQDPGQGLRLIYYSQIVNDFQKGDIAEGYSVSREKKESFPLTVTSAQKNPTAFYLCASSIPMGDTQYFGPGTRLTVL.

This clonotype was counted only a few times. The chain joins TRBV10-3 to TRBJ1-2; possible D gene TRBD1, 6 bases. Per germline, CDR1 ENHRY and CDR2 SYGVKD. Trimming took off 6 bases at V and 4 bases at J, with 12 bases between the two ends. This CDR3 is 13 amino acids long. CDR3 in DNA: TGTGCCATCAGCGCGGGGACAAGCTATGGCTACACCTTC. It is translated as CAISAGTSYGYTF.

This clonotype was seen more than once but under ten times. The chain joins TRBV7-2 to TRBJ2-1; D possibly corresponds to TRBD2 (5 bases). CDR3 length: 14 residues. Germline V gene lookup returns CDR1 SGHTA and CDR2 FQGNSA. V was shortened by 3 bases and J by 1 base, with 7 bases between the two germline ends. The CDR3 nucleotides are TGTGCCAGCAGCTTGGGAGCGTCCTACAATGAGCAGTTCTTC. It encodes CASSLGASYNEQFF.

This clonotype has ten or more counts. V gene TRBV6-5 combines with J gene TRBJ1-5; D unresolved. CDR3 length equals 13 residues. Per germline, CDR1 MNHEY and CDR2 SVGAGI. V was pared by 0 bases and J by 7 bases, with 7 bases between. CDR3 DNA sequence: TGTGCCAGCAGTTACTCTTGGGTCCAGCCCCAGCATTTT. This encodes CASSYSWVQPQHF.

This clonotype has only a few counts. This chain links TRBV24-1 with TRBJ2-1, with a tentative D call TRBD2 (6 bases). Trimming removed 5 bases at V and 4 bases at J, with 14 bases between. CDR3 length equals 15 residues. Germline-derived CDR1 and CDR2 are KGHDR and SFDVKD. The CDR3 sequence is CATSGLSGTYNEQFF. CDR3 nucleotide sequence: TGTGCCACCAGTGGCCTTAGCGGTACGTACAATGAGCAGTTCTTC.

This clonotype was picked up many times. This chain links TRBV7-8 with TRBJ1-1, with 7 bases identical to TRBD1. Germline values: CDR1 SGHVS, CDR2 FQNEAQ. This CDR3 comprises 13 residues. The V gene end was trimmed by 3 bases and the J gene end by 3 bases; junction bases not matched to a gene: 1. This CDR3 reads CASSFDRDTEAFF. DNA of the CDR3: TGTGCCAGCAGCTTCGACAGGGACACTGAAGCTTTCTTT. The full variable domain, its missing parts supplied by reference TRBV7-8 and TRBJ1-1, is GAGVSQSPRYKVAKRGQDVALRCDPISGHVSLFWYQQALGQGPEFLTYFQNEAQLDKSGLPSDRFFAERPEGSVSTLKIQRTQQEDSAVYLCASSFDRDTEAFFGQGTRLTVV.

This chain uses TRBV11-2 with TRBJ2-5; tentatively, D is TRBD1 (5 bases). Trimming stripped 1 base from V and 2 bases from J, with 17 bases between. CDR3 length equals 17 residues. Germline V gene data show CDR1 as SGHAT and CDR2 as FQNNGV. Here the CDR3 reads CASSLGDLWNRQETQYF. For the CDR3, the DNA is TGTGCCAGCAGCTTAGGGGATTTGTGGAACAGGCAAGAGACCCAGTACTTC.

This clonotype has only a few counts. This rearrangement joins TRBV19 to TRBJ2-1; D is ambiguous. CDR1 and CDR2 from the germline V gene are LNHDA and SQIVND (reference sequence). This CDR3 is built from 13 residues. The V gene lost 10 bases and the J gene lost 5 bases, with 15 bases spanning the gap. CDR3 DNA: TGTGCCACCTCCTATCTAGGCCACAATGAGCAGTTCTTC. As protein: CATSYLGHNEQFF.

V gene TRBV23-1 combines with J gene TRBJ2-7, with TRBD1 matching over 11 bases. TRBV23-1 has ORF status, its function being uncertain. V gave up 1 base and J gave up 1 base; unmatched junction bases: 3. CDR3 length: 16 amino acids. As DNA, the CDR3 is TGCGCCAGCAGTCAATGGGGGGACAGGGGGTCCTACGAGCAGTACTTC. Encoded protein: CASSQWGDRGSYEQYF.

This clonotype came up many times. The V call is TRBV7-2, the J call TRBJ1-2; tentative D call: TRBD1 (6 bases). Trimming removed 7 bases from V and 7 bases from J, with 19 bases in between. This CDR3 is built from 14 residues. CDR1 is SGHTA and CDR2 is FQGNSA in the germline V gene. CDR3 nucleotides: TGTGCCAGCACCGTTTCAGGGGCGTCTCGTGGCTACACCTTC. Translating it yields CASTVSGASRGYTF. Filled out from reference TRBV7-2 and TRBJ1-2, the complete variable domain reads GAGVSQSPSNKVTEKGKDVELRCDPISGHTALYWYRQSLGQGLEFLIYFQGNSAPDKSGLPSDRFSAERTGGSVSTLTIQRTQQEDSAVYLCASTVSGASRGYTFGSGTRLTVV.

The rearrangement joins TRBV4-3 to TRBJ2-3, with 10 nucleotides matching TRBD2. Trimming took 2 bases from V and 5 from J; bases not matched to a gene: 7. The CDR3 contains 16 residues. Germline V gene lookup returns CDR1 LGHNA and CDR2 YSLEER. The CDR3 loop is CASSQNRAGGGDTQYF. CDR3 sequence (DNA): TGCGCCAGCAGCCAAAATCGAGCGGGAGGGGGAGATACGCAGTATTTT.

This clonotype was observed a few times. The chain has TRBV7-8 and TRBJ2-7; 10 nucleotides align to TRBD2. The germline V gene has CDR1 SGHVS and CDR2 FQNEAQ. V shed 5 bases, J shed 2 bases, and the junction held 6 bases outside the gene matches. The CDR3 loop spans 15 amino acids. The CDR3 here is CASSPLGTSAYEQYV. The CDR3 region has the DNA TGTGCCAGCAGCCCCCTCGGGACTAGCGCCTACGAGCAGTACGTC.